Shown below are 21 T cell receptor beta chains from a single sample sequenced in a study of cytomegalovirus exposure and HLA in healthy donors. PCR amplification relied on 60 Vbeta primers (plus 13 Jbeta primers). Libraries were prepared by immunoSEQ multiplex PCR; TCRdb keeps only in-frame clonotypes and omits some of them. The sample lists roughly 120,000 clones; roughly 70% were seen once. The sequencing input was PBMCs. The receptor set was obtained from a woman aged 40 to 50 in good health and CMV-seronegative.

In this sample, this clone turned up once. This sample includes further DNA sequences coding for the same CDR3. The rearrangement joins TRBV7-2 to TRBJ2-7, with 10 bases identical to TRBD1. In germline, CDR1 is SGHTA, CDR2 FQGNSA. Unmatched junction bases numbered 3, after V lost 5 bases and J lost 2 bases. The CDR3 totals 14 residues. The CDR3 region has the DNA TGTGCCAGCAGCCCTGGACAGGGGGCCTACGAGCAGTACTTC. Encoded protein: CASSPGQGAYEQYF.

This clone was counted a few times. The V gene is TRBV5-6, the J gene TRBJ1-2; 7 bases map to TRBD1. Per germline, CDR1 SGHDT and CDR2 YYEEEE. Trimming took 3 bases from V and 0 from J; bases not matched to a gene: 11. The CDR3 has 17 residues. The CDR3 sequence: CASSYRDSRSANYGYTF. The DNA of the CDR3 is TGTGCCAGCAGCTACCGGGACAGCCGCTCTGCTAACTATGGCTACACCTTC.

This clone turned up a few times. The CDR3 coding sequence is TGTGCCAGCAGCTCCCCATGGGGGGGCTACCACGAGCAGTACTTC. It specifies CASSSPWGGYHEQYF. The J gene is TRBJ2-7, the V gene TRBV11-1, with D maybe TRBD2 (7 bases). With 4 bases removed from V and 5 bases from J, the gap between germline ends came to 18 bases. CDR1 and CDR2 (germline): SGHAT, FQDESV (reference sequence). The CDR3 totals 15 residues.

This clone was picked up one time. V gene TRBV28 combines with J gene TRBJ1-2, with TRBD1 identical over 10 bases. Germline V gives CDR1 MDHEN, CDR2 SYDVKM. This CDR3 spans 14 amino acids. Trimming cost V 3 bases and J 13 bases; bases outside gene matches: 11. CDR3 residues: CASSFPGTGVLATF. In DNA form, the CDR3 reads TGTGCCAGCAGTTTCCCCGGGACAGGGGTCCTCGCCACCTTC.

V and J are TRBV7-9 and TRBJ2-7; D is perhaps TRBD2 (6 bases). Trimming took 5 bases from V and 3 from J, leaving 20 bases between them. The CDR3 loop spans 16 amino acids. CDR1 is SEHNR, CDR2 FQNEAQ, per germline (reference sequence). CDR3 DNA sequence: TGTGCCAGCAGCCAAGGAAAGGGACTTTCTTTCTACGAGCAGTACTTC. Translated: CASSQGKGLSFYEQYF.

This clone has just a few counts. The chain uses TRBV7-2 and TRBJ1-1; D might be TRBD1 (5 bases). The CDR3 is made up of 15 amino acids. V was cut by 5 bases and J by 0 bases, with 13 bases left in between. Per germline, CDR1 SGHTA and CDR2 FQGNSA. CDR3 in amino acids: CASSPRVAMNTEAFF. In DNA, the CDR3 is TGTGCCAGCAGCCCCAGGGTGGCGATGAACACTGAAGCTTTCTTT. Based on the CDR3 plus reference TRBV7-2 and TRBJ1-1, the full variable domain is GAGVSQSPSNKVTEKGKDVELRCDPISGHTALYWYRQSLGQGLEFLIYFQGNSAPDKSGLPSDRFSAERTGGSVSTLTIQRTQQEDSAVYLCASSPRVAMNTEAFFGQGTRLTVV.

A few counts support this clone. This sequence joins TRBV5-1 and TRBJ2-3, with D possibly being TRBD1 (5 bases). Germline-derived CDR1 and CDR2 are SGHRS and YFSETQ. V was clipped by 4 bases and J by 5 bases, with 11 bases between them. The CDR3 consists of 13 residues. CDR3 bases: TGCGCCAGCAGCCCCCGCAGGGAAGATACGCAGTATTTT. It codes for CASSPRREDTQYF.

This clone occurred once. This chain joins TRBV7-3 and TRBJ1-1, with 8 bases lining up with TRBD1. J lost 2 bases, V lost 2 bases, and 1 base had no gene match. The germline V gene has CDR1 SGHTA and CDR2 FQGTGA. This CDR3 has 14 amino acids. The CDR3 DNA reads TGTGCCAGCAGCTTAGCAGGGGGCAACACTGAAGCTTTCTTT. It specifies CASSLAGGNTEAFF.

The V gene is TRBV6-1, the J gene TRBJ2-3; 7 bases are shared with TRBD2. V trimming: 3 bases; J trimming: 3 bases; junction bases outside the gene matches: 3. The CDR3 is 14 residues long. CDR1 is MNHNS, CDR2 SASEGT, per germline. Here the CDR3 DNA reads TGTGCCAGCAGTGAGGGCGGGAGTACAGATACGCAGTATTTT. This translates into CASSEGGSTDTQYF.

The sample holds a few counts of this clone. The V call is TRBV19, the J call TRBJ1-5; 9 nucleotides match TRBD1. The CDR3 loop spans 15 amino acids. The germline V gene has CDR1 LNHDA and CDR2 SQIVND (reference sequence). Trimming at V came to 3 bases and at J to 7 bases, leaving 7 bases not matched to a gene. The CDR3 region is CASSITTGGEQPQHF. CDR3 coding DNA: TGTGCCAGTAGTATCACAACAGGGGGCGAACAGCCCCAGCATTTT.

The chain joins TRBV7-2 to TRBJ2-3, with D possibly matching TRBD2 (6 bases). Trimming removed 7 bases at V and 4 bases at J, with 21 bases between. CDR3 length equals 16 residues. CDR1 and CDR2 (germline): SGHTA, FQGNSA. As DNA, the CDR3 is TGTGCCAGCAAAAGAGCGCAGGACGGGAGTTCAGATACGCAGTATTTT. Translated, it gives CASKRAQDGSSDTQYF.

This clone appeared a few times. V gene TRBV5-4 combines with J gene TRBJ1-6, with TRBD1 as a possible D gene (5 bases). The V end was cut by 4 bases, the J end by 9 bases, with 17 bases between. Per germline, CDR1 SGHNT and CDR2 YYREEE (reference sequence). The CDR3 has 15 residues. CDR3 nucleotides: TGTGCCAGCAGCCCCAGGGCAGGGTTAAGTTCACCCCTCCACTTT. Amino acid sequence: CASSPRAGLSSPLHF.

This clone was seen a single time. The chain combines TRBV6-5 with TRBJ2-7; TRBD1 aligns across 7 bases. Per germline, CDR1 MNHEY and CDR2 SVGAGI. Trimming cost V 6 bases and J 2 bases; bases outside gene matches: 10. The CDR3 spans 15 residues. The CDR3 loop is CASSPRQGRTYEQYF. CDR3 coding DNA: TGTGCCAGCAGCCCCCGACAGGGTAGGACCTACGAGCAGTACTTC.

The chain links TRBV11-3 to TRBJ2-2; D possibly corresponds to TRBD2 (7 bases). The CDR3 is 17 amino acids. The germline V and J ends were trimmed by 6 bases and 2 bases, with 19 bases remaining between them. Germline CDR1 and CDR2: SGHNT and YENEEA. The CDR3 reads CASRGASAGTNTGELFF. The CDR3 DNA is TGTGCCAGCAGAGGGGCGTCAGCGGGGACAAACACCGGGGAGCTGTTTTTT.

This chain joins TRBV2 and TRBJ2-6; 10 nucleotides match TRBD1. Germline V gene sequence: CDR1 SNHLY, CDR2 FYNNEI. This CDR3 has 18 amino acids. With V trimmed by 6 bases and J by 0 bases, 8 bases remained unmatched. The chain's CDR3 is CASSEGGQGNSGANVLTF. In DNA, the CDR3 is TGTGCCAGCAGCGAGGGGGGACAGGGGAACTCTGGGGCCAACGTCCTGACTTTC.

CDR3 in amino acids: CSVGQGTYNEQFF. DNA for the CDR3: TGCAGCGTTGGACAGGGAACCTACAATGAGCAGTTCTTC. This chain uses TRBV29-1 with TRBJ2-1; 7 nucleotides line up with TRBD1. J lost 2 bases, V lost 4 bases, and 2 bases had no gene match. This CDR3 region has 13 residues. CDR1 SQVTM and CDR2 ANQGSEA come from the germline V gene.

The chain is built from TRBV4-3 and TRBJ1-1, with TRBD1 matching over 8 bases. V trimming: 3 bases; J trimming: 4 bases; junction bases outside the gene matches: 10. The CDR3 consists of 16 residues. Germline V gene lookup returns CDR1 LGHNA and CDR2 YSLEER. The CDR3 here is CASSQDGTGMSTEAFF. As DNA, the CDR3 is TGCGCCAGCAGCCAGGACGGGACAGGTATGAGCACTGAAGCTTTCTTT.

The sample holds a few counts of this clone. The chain couples TRBV4-3 to TRBJ2-5; D is undetermined. The germline V gene has CDR1 LGHNA and CDR2 YSLEER. The V gene lost 1 base and the J gene lost 3 bases, with 9 bases spanning the gap. The CDR3 length is 14 residues. CDR3 amino acids: CASSQGRLEETQYF. CDR3 nucleotide sequence: TGCGCCAGCAGCCAAGGTCGTCTAGAAGAGACCCAGTACTTC.

The chain is built from TRBV4-3 and TRBJ2-3, with TRBD2 identical over 10 bases. V shed 4 bases and J 3 bases; nucleotides not matched to a gene: 4. The CDR3 spans 15 residues. Looked up from germline, CDR1 is LGHNA and CDR2 is YSLEER. This CDR3 reads CASSRGTSETDTQYF. The CDR3 DNA follows: TGCGCCAGCAGCCGAGGGACTAGCGAAACAGATACGCAGTATTTT.

The chain combines TRBV4-1 with TRBJ1-2, with D maybe TRBD1 (5 bases). The CDR3 consists of 15 residues. The germline CDR1 and CDR2 sequences are MGHRA and YSYEKL. Trimming took 1 base from V and 1 from J, leaving 10 bases between them. The CDR3 DNA reads as TGCGCCAGCAGCCAAGCCACAGGCGTTAACTATGGCTACACCTTC. Translating it yields CASSQATGVNYGYTF.

This clone was observed at least ten times. The chain employs TRBV20-1 and TRBJ1-2, with unresolved D. The CDR3 length is 10 residues. Germline CDR1 DFQATT, CDR2 SNEGSKA (reference sequence). V was trimmed by 6 bases and J by 8 bases, leaving 10 bases between them. The CDR3 here is CSATGSGYTF. DNA for the CDR3: TGCAGTGCCACGGGGAGCGGCTACACCTTC.